A single sample gave rise to the 30 T cell receptor beta chains below, sequenced in a study of human CD4 T cells and Enterobacteriaceae (dated by TCRdb to 2020 to 2021). The receptor library was made with the immunoSEQ multiplex PCR assay. Sourced from immuneACCESS, this table was stored by TCRdb with only in-frame sequences that have V and J called. A share of the clones is absent; for the studies checked, an unresolved V gene accounts for under half, and the remainder has no known explanation. The sample profile shows around 26,000 clones; approximately 80% of them were found once. Approximately 0.95% of the sample is held by the ten biggest clonotypes. On a FACSAria III, memory CD4+ T cells were FACS-sorted to over 95% purity, defined as all CD4+ cells except CD45RA+CCR7+CD95- naive cells. Source material: memory CD4+ T cells from blood. The cell subset or site label here, explained by the study, means: total memory CD4 T cells sorted directly ex vivo, unstimulated. The receptors derive from a human donor in good health.

The chain recombines TRBV10-1 with TRBJ2-1; D possibly uses TRBD1 or TRBD2 (5 bases each). V was pared by 0 bases and J by 7 bases, with 10 bases between. The CDR3 spans 14 residues. Germline-derived CDR1 and CDR2 are WNHNN and SYGVQD (reference sequence). This CDR3 is CASSESGTGNEQFF. The CDR3 DNA reads as TGCGCCAGCAGTGAGTCGGGGACGGGTAATGAGCAGTTCTTC.

The sample holds one count of this clone. The chain uses TRBV4-1 and TRBJ2-7; the match to TRBD1 covers 12 bases. Germline V gene lookup returns CDR1 MGHRA and CDR2 YSYEKL. V trimming: 1 base; J trimming: 7 bases; junction bases outside the gene matches: 8. The CDR3 loop spans 16 amino acids. Here the CDR3 DNA reads TGCGCCAGCAGCCAAGGGACGGGACAGGGGGCCGGAGAGCAGTACTTC. Translated: CASSQGTGQGAGEQYF.

This rearrangement joins TRBV7-2 to TRBJ2-7; 16 nucleotides match TRBD2. Per the germline V gene, CDR1 is SGHTA and CDR2 is FQGNSA. The CDR3 contains 17 residues. The V segment lost 1 base and the J segment 7 bases; nucleotides outside the gene matches: 7. The CDR3 nucleotides are TGTGCCAGCAGCTTAGGTGGGACTAGCGGGGGGGCCAAAGAGCAGTACTTC. Amino acid sequence: CASSLGGTSGGAKEQYF.

This chain links TRBV5-1 with TRBJ2-4, with D uncertain. Germline V gene data show CDR1 as SGHRS and CDR2 as YFSETQ. This CDR3 comprises 13 residues. The ends were cut back, 5 bases at V and 0 bases at J, with 6 bases in the middle. The CDR3, as DNA: TGCGCCAGCAGTCAGGTAGCCAAAAACATTCAGTACTTC. Protein: CASSQVAKNIQYF.

The J gene is TRBJ2-2, the V gene TRBV7-6; TRBD1 might be the D (6 bases). The CDR3 sequence is 17 residues long. CDR1 and CDR2 from the germline V gene are SGHVS and FNYEAQ. Trimming removed 5 bases from V and 6 bases from J, with 22 bases in between. The CDR3 protein is CASSPAPTGSSPGELFF. The CDR3 DNA reads TGTGCCAGCAGCCCAGCCCCGACAGGATCTTCACCCGGGGAGCTGTTTTTT.

The V call is TRBV20-1, the J call TRBJ1-1; D uncertain. The germline gives CDR1 DFQATT, CDR2 SNEGSKA (reference sequence). The length of the CDR3 is 11 residues. The germline V and J ends were trimmed by 6 bases and 4 bases, with 9 bases remaining between them. The CDR3 loop reads CSALRGTEAFF. The DNA for the CDR3 is TGCAGTGCGCTCAGAGGCACTGAAGCTTTCTTT.

The gene calls are TRBV2 and TRBJ1-5; weak D call: TRBD1 (5 bases). V was cut by 1 base and J by 7 bases, with 14 bases left in between. Germline values: CDR1 SNHLY, CDR2 FYNNEI. The length of the CDR3 is 15 residues. CDR3 amino acids: CASSEGSARGQPQHF. In DNA form, the CDR3 reads TGTGCCAGCAGTGAAGGCAGCGCCCGGGGGCAGCCCCAGCATTTT. The full variable domain, its missing parts supplied by reference TRBV2 and TRBJ1-5, is EPEVTQTPSHQVTQMGQEVILRCVPISNHLYFYWYRQILGQKVEFLVSFYNNEISEKSEIFDDQFSVERPDGSNFTLKIRSTKLEDSAMYFCASSEGSARGQPQHFGDGTRLSIL.

V and J are TRBV28 and TRBJ2-3; 8 bases line up with TRBD2. The V segment lost 6 bases and the J segment 2 bases; nucleotides outside the gene matches: 13. The CDR3 is made up of 17 amino acids. From germline, CDR1 is MDHEN and CDR2 SYDVKM. As DNA, the CDR3 is TGTGCCAGCAGCACCCCCTTCGGACTAGCAGCCACAGATACGCAGTATTTT. Protein: CASSTPFGLAATDTQYF.

V gene TRBV28 combines with J gene TRBJ2-3; D uncertain. CDR3 size: 13 residues. The V gene lost 10 bases and the J gene lost 5 bases, with 16 bases spanning the gap. CDR1 is MDHEN, CDR2 SYDVKM, per germline. This CDR3 reads CATDEAFLDTQYF. In DNA, the CDR3 is TGTGCCACCGACGAGGCATTCCTAGATACGCAGTATTTT. Full variable domain (missing parts from reference TRBV28 and TRBJ2-3): DVKVTQSSRYLVKRTGEKVFLECVQDMDHENMFWYRQDPGLGLRLIYFSYDVKMKEKGDIPEGYSVSREKKERFSLILESASTNQTSMYLCATDEAFLDTQYFGPGTRLTVL.

The gene calls are TRBV7-8 and TRBJ2-7; 8 bases map to TRBD2. The J segment lost 6 bases and the V segment lost 5 bases, leaving 15 bases of the junction unmatched. Germline V gives CDR1 SGHVS, CDR2 FQNEAQ. This CDR3 contains 16 residues. This CDR3 is CASSPRGGAGVSEQYF. Here the CDR3 DNA reads TGTGCCAGCAGCCCCCGGGGGGGGGCTGGTGTGAGCGAGCAGTACTTC.

This clone was detected only once. This chain connects TRBV30 to TRBJ2-1; the D gene is possibly TRBD2 (5 bases). The V gene lost 2 bases and the J gene lost 10 bases, with 9 bases spanning the gap. The CDR3 has 11 amino acids. The germline gives CDR1 GTSNPN, CDR2 SVGIG (reference sequence). Here the CDR3 reads CAWSPQREQFF. The CDR3 DNA sequence: TGTGCCTGGAGTCCTCAGCGGGAGCAGTTCTTC. Together with reference TRBV30 and TRBJ2-1, the CDR3 gives the full variable domain: SQTIHQWPATLVQPVGSPLSLECTVEGTSNPNLYWYRQAAGRGLQLLFYSVGIGQISSEVPQNLSASRPQDRQFILSSKKLLLSDSGFYLCAWSPQREQFFGPGTRLTVL.

The CDR3 loop is CAWKGITGELFF. CDR3 coding DNA: TGTGCCTGGAAGGGTATCACCGGGGAGCTGTTTTTT. The chain carries TRBV30 and TRBJ2-2; unclear D gene. This CDR3 is built from 12 residues. Per germline, CDR1 GTSNPN and CDR2 SVGIG (reference sequence). Trimming took 4 bases from V and 4 from J, leaving 7 bases between them. Looking up the rest from reference TRBV30 and TRBJ2-2 gives the full variable domain: SQTIHQWPATLVQPVGSPLSLECTVEGTSNPNLYWYRQAAGRGLQLLFYSVGIGQISSEVPQNLSASRPQDRQFILSSKKLLLSDSGFYLCAWKGITGELFFGEGSRLTVL.

CDR3 DNA sequence: TGTGCCAGCAGCCCAAGACGGGGGCAAGTCGAGACCCAGTACTTC. Translating gives CASSPRRGQVETQYF. The chain employs TRBV11-2 and TRBJ2-5; D tentatively fits TRBD1 or TRBD2 (6 bases each). The V gene lost 5 bases and the J gene lost 5 bases, with 18 bases spanning the gap. Germline lookup yields CDR1 SGHAT and CDR2 FQNNGV. The CDR3 has 15 residues.

CDR3 DNA sequence: TGTGCCAGCAGCCCAGACCCGGGACAGCCTACGACCGTGCAGTACTTC. Residues: CASSPDPGQPTTVQYF. The rearrangement uses TRBV7-2 and TRBJ2-7; 7 bases fit TRBD1. This CDR3 contains 16 residues. CDR1 is SGHTA, CDR2 FQGNSA, per germline. Trimming at V came to 5 bases and at J to 9 bases, leaving 19 bases not matched to a gene.

This clone has just a few counts. The chain recombines TRBV27 with TRBJ1-2; maybe TRBD1 (5 bases). V dropped 3 bases and J dropped 4 bases, with 9 bases sitting between them. This CDR3 has 13 residues. Germline V gene data show CDR1 as MNHEY and CDR2 as SMNVEV (reference sequence). The CDR3, as DNA: TGTGCCAGCAGTTTGGAGAGGGGCTATGGCTACACCTTC. Amino acid sequence: CASSLERGYGYTF.

J is TRBJ2-5 and V is TRBV7-2; 7 bases align to TRBD1. The CDR3 consists of 15 residues. The J segment lost 5 bases and the V segment lost 6 bases, leaving 12 bases of the junction unmatched. CDR1 and CDR2 (germline): SGHTA, FQGNSA. The CDR3 bases are TGTGCCAGCAGTCTACCGACAGGGTTCTACGAGACCCAGTACTTC. Its translation is CASSLPTGFYETQYF.

This chain joins TRBV6-5 and TRBJ2-1, with D maybe TRBD1 (6 bases). Trimming removed 6 bases at V and 3 bases at J, with 15 bases between. This CDR3 comprises 15 residues. Germline values: CDR1 MNHEY, CDR2 SVGAGI. CDR3 amino acids: CASRSLGQHYNEQFF. Written as DNA, the CDR3 is TGTGCCAGCAGATCATTAGGACAGCACTACAATGAGCAGTTCTTC.

This chain links TRBV5-1 with TRBJ1-5; D call uncertain. Germline values: CDR1 SGHRS, CDR2 YFSETQ. CDR3 length: 16 residues. Trimming took 4 bases from V and 0 from J, leaving 14 bases between them. CDR3 amino acids: CASSPGDTYSNQPQHF. CDR3 sequence (DNA): TGCGCCAGCAGCCCCGGCGACACTTATAGCAATCAGCCCCAGCATTTT.

The V call is TRBV5-1, the J call TRBJ1-6; a possible D gene is TRBD1 (5 bases). The CDR3 has 13 amino acids. CDR1 and CDR2 (germline): SGHRS, YFSETQ. V shed 5 bases and J shed 10 bases, with 13 bases lying between them. CDR3 protein: CASRSPGDSPLHF. The CDR3 nucleotides read TGCGCCAGCAGAAGCCCGGGGGACTCACCCCTCCACTTT.

The chain links TRBV27 to TRBJ2-3; 7 bases line up with TRBD1. This CDR3 comprises 14 residues. The junction had 4 bases not matched to a gene; V was cut back by 3 bases and J by 4 bases. Looked up from germline, CDR1 is MNHEY and CDR2 is SMNVEV (reference sequence). CDR3: CASSLTGISDTQYF. Written as DNA, the CDR3 is TGTGCCAGCAGTTTGACAGGGATTTCAGATACGCAGTATTTT.

The table lists this clone with a few counts. In DNA, the CDR3 is TGTGCCAGTAGTATTACAGGGTTTTGGATCACTGAAGCTTTCTTT. This gives the protein CASSITGFWITEAFF. The genes are TRBV19 and TRBJ1-1; tentatively, D is TRBD1 (6 bases). V was pared by 3 bases and J by 4 bases, with 15 bases between. From germline, CDR1 is LNHDA and CDR2 SQIVND (reference sequence). This CDR3 has 15 amino acids.

This clone was detected once. The chain combines TRBV11-3 with TRBJ2-3; D perhaps matches TRBD2 (6 bases). The CDR3 length is 13 residues. Trimming cost V 5 bases and J 6 bases, with 12 bases left between them. CDR1 SGHNT and CDR2 YENEEA come from the germline V gene. The CDR3 DNA reads TGTGCCAGCAGCCCGGGACTGGGGGATACGCAGTATTTT. Its translation is CASSPGLGDTQYF.

This chain connects TRBV6-5 to TRBJ1-2; D gene uncertain. V lost 4 bases to trimming and J lost 4 bases, with 13 bases between them. CDR3 length equals 14 residues. Germline assignment: CDR1 MNHEY and CDR2 SVGAGI. CDR3 coding DNA: TGTGCCAGCAGTTTGAGAGCTTTGGCCTATGGCTACACCTTC. This encodes CASSLRALAYGYTF.

In DNA, the CDR3 is TGTGCCAGCAGCGAGGCAGGGAATCCCGGGGAGCTGTTTTTT. The encoded protein is CASSEAGNPGELFF. The chain combines TRBV28 with TRBJ2-2, with TRBD1 as a possible D gene (5 bases). The germline V and J ends were trimmed by 6 bases and 6 bases, with 14 bases remaining between them. Germline loops: CDR1 MDHEN, CDR2 SYDVKM. The CDR3 extends over 14 amino acids.

The table lists this clone with a count of one. This sequence joins TRBV19 and TRBJ2-5; 11 nucleotides agree with TRBD2. The end of the DNA fits TRBJ2-7 better, so the J call may be wrong. This CDR3 contains 17 residues. Germline assignment: CDR1 LNHDA and CDR2 SQIVND (reference sequence). The CDR3 sequence: CASSRKVRGLADYEQYF. The CDR3 DNA reads as TGTGCCAGTAGTCGGAAAGTCAGGGGACTAGCGGACTACGAGCAGTACTTC.

This clone has only a few counts. The V call is TRBV28, the J call TRBJ2-7; D uncertain. Trimming pared 2 bases from V and 5 bases from J, leaving 4 bases between. The CDR3 is 11 amino acids. Germline CDR1 reads MDHEN; CDR2 reads SYDVKM. As DNA, the CDR3 is TGTGCCAGCAGTTTAGCCCACGAGCAGTACTTC. Amino acids: CASSLAHEQYF. Full variable domain (rest looked up from reference TRBV28 and TRBJ2-7): DVKVTQSSRYLVKRTGEKVFLECVQDMDHENMFWYRQDPGLGLRLIYFSYDVKMKEKGDIPEGYSVSREKKERFSLILESASTNQTSMYLCASSLAHEQYFGPGTRLTVT.

J is TRBJ2-1 and V is TRBV9, with 9 bases identical to TRBD2. Germline V lookup: CDR1 SGDLS, CDR2 YYNGEE. Trimming removed 3 bases from V and 7 bases from J; junction bases left unmatched: 11. The CDR3 loop spans 16 amino acids. CDR3 protein: CASSEVGGRASNEQFF. The CDR3 nucleotides read TGTGCCAGCAGCGAGGTAGGCGGGAGGGCCTCAAATGAGCAGTTCTTC.

The rearrangement links TRBV6-5 to TRBJ2-7, with 11 nucleotides matching TRBD1. In germline, CDR1 is MNHEY, CDR2 SVGAGI. The CDR3 is 15 amino acids. The J segment lost 0 bases and the V segment lost 4 bases, leaving 2 bases of the junction unmatched. The CDR3: CASSSGTGGSYEQYF. The DNA of the CDR3 is TGTGCCAGCAGTTCCGGGACAGGGGGCTCCTACGAGCAGTACTTC.

This chain links TRBV7-2 with TRBJ1-4; D is unclear. Germline CDR1 and CDR2: SGHTA and FQGNSA. Trimming removed 5 bases from V and 10 bases from J, with 11 bases in between. CDR3 length: 12 amino acids. The CDR3 nucleotides read TGTGCCAGCAGCAGTGACCGCCTAAAACTGTTTTTT. Translating gives CASSSDRLKLFF.

This clone has a handful of counts. V usage is TRBV6-8 and J usage is TRBJ2-1; D is undetermined. V dropped 6 bases and J dropped 5 bases, with 11 bases sitting between them. Germline V gene sequence: CDR1 MNHGY, CDR2 SAAAGT. CDR3 length: 13 residues. In DNA form, the CDR3 reads TGTGCCAGCAGCCATCGAGATGACAATGAGCAGTTCTTC. Its protein is CASSHRDDNEQFF.